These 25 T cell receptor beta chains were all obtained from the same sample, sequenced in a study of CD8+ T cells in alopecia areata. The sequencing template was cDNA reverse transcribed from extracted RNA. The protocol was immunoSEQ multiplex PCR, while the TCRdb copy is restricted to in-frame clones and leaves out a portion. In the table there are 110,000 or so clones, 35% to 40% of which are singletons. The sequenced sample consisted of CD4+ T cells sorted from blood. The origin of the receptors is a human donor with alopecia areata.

The CDR3 is CASKGSSSGPSGEQYF. CDR3 nucleotides: TGTGCCAGCAAGGGGAGTAGTAGCGGGCCCTCGGGCGAGCAGTACTTC. This rearrangement joins TRBV28 to TRBJ2-7, with 7 positions matching TRBD2. The CDR3 covers 16 residues. V shed 7 bases, J shed 6 bases, and the junction held 18 bases outside the gene matches. Germline values: CDR1 MDHEN, CDR2 SYDVKM.

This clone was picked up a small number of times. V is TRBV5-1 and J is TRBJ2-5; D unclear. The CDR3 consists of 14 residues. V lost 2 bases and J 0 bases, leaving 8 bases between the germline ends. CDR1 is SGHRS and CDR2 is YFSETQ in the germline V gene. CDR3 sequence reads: CASSFGRNQETQYF. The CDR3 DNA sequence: TGCGCCAGCAGCTTCGGTCGCAACCAAGAGACCCAGTACTTC.

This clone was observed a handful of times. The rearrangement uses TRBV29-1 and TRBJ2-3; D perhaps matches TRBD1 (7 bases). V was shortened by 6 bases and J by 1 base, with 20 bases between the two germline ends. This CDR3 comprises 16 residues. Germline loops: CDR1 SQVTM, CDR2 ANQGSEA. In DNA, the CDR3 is TGCAGCGTGGGGCCCCTAGGAGGGGGCGGCACAGATACGCAGTATTTT. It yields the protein CSVGPLGGGGTDTQYF.

CDR3 coding DNA: TGTGCCTGGGACCAGGGAAGTTCGCCTGGGGCCAACGTCCTGACTTTC. It yields the protein CAWDQGSSPGANVLTF. The chain recombines TRBV30 with TRBJ2-6, with D maybe TRBD1 (5 bases). V lost 5 bases and J lost 2, with 16 bases in between. The V gene's germline CDR1 is GTSNPN and CDR2 SVGIG (reference sequence). There are 16 residues in the CDR3. Filled out from reference TRBV30 and TRBJ2-6, the complete variable domain reads SQTIHQWPATLVQPVGSPLSLECTVEGTSNPNLYWYRQAAGRGLQLLFYSVGIGQISSEVPQNLSASRPQDRQFILSSKKLLLSDSGFYLCAWDQGSSPGANVLTFGAGSRLTVL.

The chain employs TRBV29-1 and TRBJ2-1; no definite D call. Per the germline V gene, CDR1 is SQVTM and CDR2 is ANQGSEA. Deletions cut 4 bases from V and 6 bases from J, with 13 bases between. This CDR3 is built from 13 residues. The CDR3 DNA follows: TGCAGCGTTGGGGGATTAATCCCCAATGAGCAGTTCTTC. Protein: CSVGGLIPNEQFF.

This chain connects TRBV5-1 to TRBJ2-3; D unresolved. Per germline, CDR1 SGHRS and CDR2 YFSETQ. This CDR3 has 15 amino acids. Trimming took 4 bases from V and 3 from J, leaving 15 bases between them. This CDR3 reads CASSPSFVKTDTQYF. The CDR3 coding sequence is TGCGCCAGCAGCCCGTCGTTCGTGAAGACAGATACGCAGTATTTT.

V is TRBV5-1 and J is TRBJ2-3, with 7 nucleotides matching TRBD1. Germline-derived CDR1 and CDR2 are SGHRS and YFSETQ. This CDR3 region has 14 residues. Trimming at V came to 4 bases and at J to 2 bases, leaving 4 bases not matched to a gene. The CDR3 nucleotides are TGCGCCAGCAGCCTGGGACAGCACACAGATACGCAGTATTTT. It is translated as CASSLGQHTDTQYF. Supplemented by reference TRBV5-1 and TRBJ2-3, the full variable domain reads KAGVTQTPRYLIKTRGQQVTLSCSPISGHRSVSWYQQTPGQGLQFLFEYFSETQRNKGNFPGRFSGRQFSNSRSEMNVSTLELGDSALYLCASSLGQHTDTQYFGPGTRLTVL.

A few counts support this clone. The CDR3 loop reads CAWGPAGEAFF. CDR3 bases: TGTGCCTGGGGGCCGGCGGGTGAAGCTTTCTTT. The gene calls are TRBV30 and TRBJ1-1; D gene unclear. Trimming cost V 5 bases and J 7 bases, with 11 bases left between them. This CDR3 is built from 11 residues. Germline loops: CDR1 GTSNPN, CDR2 SVGIG (reference sequence).

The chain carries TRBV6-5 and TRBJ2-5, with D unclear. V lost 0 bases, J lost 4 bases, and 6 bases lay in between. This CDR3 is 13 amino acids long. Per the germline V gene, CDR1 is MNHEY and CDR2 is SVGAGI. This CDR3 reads CASSYSKGETQYF. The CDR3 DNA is TGTGCCAGCAGTTACTCCAAGGGAGAGACCCAGTACTTC.

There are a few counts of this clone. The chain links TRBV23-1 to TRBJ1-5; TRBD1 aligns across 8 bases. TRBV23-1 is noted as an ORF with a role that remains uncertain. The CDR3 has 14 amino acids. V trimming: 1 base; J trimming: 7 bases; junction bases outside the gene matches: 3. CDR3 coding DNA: TGCGCCAGCAGTCAATGGACAGGGAGGCAGCCCCAGCATTTT. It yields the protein CASSQWTGRQPQHF.

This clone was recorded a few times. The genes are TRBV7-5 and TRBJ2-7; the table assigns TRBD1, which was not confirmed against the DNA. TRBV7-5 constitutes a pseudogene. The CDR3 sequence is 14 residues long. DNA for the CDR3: TGTGCCAGAAGCTCCCGACAGGACAACTACGAGCAGTACTTC. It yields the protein CARSSRQDNYEQYF.

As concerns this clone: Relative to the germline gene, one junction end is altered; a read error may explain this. This CDR3 is CASTLTGVNEQYF. CDR3 DNA sequence: TGCGCCAGCACCTTGACAGGGGTCAACGAGCAGTACTTC. This chain joins TRBV5-1 and TRBJ2-7; 8 nucleotides line up with TRBD1. This CDR3 contains 13 residues. CDR1 SGHRS and CDR2 YFSETQ come from the germline V gene.

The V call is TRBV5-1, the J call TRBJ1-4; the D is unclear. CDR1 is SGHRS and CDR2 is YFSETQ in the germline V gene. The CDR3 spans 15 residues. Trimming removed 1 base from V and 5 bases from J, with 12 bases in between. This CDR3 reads CASSLTARSNEKLFF. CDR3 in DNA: TGCGCCAGCAGCTTGACTGCCAGGTCCAATGAAAAACTGTTTTTT.

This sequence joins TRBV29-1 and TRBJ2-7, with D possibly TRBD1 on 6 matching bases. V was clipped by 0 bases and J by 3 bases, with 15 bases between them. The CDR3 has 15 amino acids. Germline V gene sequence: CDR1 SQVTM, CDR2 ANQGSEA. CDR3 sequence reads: CSVEDRAGVRYEQYF. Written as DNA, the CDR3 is TGCAGCGTTGAAGATAGAGCAGGGGTCCGCTACGAGCAGTACTTC.

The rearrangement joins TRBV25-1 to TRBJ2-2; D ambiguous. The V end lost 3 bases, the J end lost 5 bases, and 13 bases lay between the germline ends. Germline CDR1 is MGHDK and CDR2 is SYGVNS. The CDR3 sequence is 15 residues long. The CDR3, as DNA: TGTGCCAGCAGTGATTTCTCGGGCCGGACCGGGGAGCTGTTTTTT. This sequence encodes CASSDFSGRTGELFF.

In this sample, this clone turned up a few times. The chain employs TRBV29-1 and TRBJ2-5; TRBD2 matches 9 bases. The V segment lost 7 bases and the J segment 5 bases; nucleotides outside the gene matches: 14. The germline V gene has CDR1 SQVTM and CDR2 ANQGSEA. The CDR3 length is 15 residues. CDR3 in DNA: TGCAGCGGGCCCTTCAAGGGACTAGCAAAGGAGACCCAGTACTTC. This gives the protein CSGPFKGLAKETQYF.

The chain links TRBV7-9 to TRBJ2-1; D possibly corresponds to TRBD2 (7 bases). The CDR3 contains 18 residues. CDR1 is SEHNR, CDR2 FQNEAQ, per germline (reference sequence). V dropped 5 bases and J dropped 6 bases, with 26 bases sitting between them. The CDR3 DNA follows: TGTGCCAGCAGCCCAATCGGCCGCGGGGGCCGGAGGTCCAATGAGCAGTTCTTC. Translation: CASSPIGRGGRRSNEQFF.

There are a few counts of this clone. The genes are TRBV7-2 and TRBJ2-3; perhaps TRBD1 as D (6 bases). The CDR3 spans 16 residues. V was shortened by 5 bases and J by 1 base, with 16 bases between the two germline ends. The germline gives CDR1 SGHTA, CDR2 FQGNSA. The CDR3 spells CASSVTRDTRTDTQYF. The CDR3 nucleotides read TGTGCCAGCAGCGTCACCCGGGACACTCGCACAGATACGCAGTATTTT. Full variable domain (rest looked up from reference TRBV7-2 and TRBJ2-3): GAGVSQSPSNKVTEKGKDVELRCDPISGHTALYWYRQSLGQGLEFLIYFQGNSAPDKSGLPSDRFSAERTGGSVSTLTIQRTQQEDSAVYLCASSVTRDTRTDTQYFGPGTRLTVL.

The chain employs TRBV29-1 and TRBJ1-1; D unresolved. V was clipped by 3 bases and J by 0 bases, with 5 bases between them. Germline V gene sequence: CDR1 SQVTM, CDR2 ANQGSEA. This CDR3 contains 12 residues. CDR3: CSVDEMNTEAFF. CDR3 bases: TGCAGCGTTGATGAGATGAACACTGAAGCTTTCTTT.

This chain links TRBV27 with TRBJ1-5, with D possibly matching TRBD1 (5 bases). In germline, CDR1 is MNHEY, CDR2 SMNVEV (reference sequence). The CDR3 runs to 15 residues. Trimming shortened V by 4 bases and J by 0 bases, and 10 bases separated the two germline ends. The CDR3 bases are TGTGCCAGCAGTTGGGGGATGGCTAGCAATCAGCCCCAGCATTTT. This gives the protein CASSWGMASNQPQHF.

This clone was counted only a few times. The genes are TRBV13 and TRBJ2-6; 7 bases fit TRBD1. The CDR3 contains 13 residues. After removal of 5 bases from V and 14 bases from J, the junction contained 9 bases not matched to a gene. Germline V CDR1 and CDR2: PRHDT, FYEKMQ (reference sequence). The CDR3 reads CASSQTDRALLTF. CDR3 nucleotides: TGTGCCAGCAGCCAAACTGACAGGGCCCTCCTGACTTTC.

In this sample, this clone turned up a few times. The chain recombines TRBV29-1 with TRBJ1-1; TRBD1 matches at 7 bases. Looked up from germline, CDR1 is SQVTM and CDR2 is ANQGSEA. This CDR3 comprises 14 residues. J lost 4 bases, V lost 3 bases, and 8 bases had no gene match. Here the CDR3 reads CSVETQGVATEAFF. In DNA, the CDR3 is TGCAGCGTTGAGACTCAGGGGGTGGCCACTGAAGCTTTCTTT.

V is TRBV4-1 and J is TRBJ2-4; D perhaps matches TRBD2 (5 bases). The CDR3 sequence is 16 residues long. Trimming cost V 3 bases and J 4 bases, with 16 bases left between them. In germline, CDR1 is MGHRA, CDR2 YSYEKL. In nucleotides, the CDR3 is TGCGCCAGCAGCCATCCTATCCGGGATTCAAAAAACATTCAGTACTTC. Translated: CASSHPIRDSKNIQYF.

CDR3 in amino acids: CASSFRQGAYEQYF. The CDR3 DNA sequence: TGCGCCAGCAGCTTCCGACAGGGGGCCTACGAGCAGTACTTC. The rearrangement links TRBV4-3 to TRBJ2-7; TRBD1 matches at 9 bases. The CDR3 is made up of 14 amino acids. The trim removed 5 bases at V and 2 bases at J, leaving 4 bases unmatched. Germline-derived CDR1 and CDR2 are LGHNA and YSLEER.

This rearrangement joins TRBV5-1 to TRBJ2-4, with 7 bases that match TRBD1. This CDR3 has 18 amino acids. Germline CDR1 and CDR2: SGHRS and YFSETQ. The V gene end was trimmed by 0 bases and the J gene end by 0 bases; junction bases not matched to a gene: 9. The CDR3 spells CASSLATDRTLAKNIQYF. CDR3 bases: TGCGCCAGCAGCTTGGCCACGGACAGGACGCTAGCCAAAAACATTCAGTACTTC.